A selection of T cell receptor beta chains follows, all from one sample in a study of shared clonotypes between healthy human individuals. The assay was immunoSEQ multiplex PCR, and TCRdb's table has in-frame clones only and misses some. Here the sample spans 2 million or so clones, approximately 94% being singletons. Source material: naive CD8+ T cells sorted from blood. These receptors were obtained from a man aged 18 to 29 in good health. The conserved cysteine and the conserved F or W are not part of the CDR3 here. The order of the fields is J gene, V gene, clone size, CDR3 protein. Part of the rows lack a size; the others show once, few, many or a class for expanded clones.

J gene: TRBJ2-3
V gene: TRBV5-1
clone size: .
CDR3 protein: ASTLQNSDTQY

J gene: TRBJ2-7
V gene: TRBV2
clone size: .
CDR3 protein: ASRADRPEQY

J gene: TRBJ1-4
V gene: TRBV30
clone size: .
CDR3 protein: AWSLTGLTNEKLF

J gene: TRBJ2-3
V gene: TRBV27
clone size: .
CDR3 protein: ASTLWGGTSTDTQY

J gene: TRBJ1-3
V gene: TRBV4-1
clone size: .
CDR3 protein: ASSQEVGNTIY

J gene: TRBJ2-1
V gene: TRBV4-3
clone size: .
CDR3 protein: ASSQGGGYNEQF

J gene: TRBJ2-5
V gene: TRBV5-4
clone size: .
CDR3 protein: ASSGPNGETQY

J gene: TRBJ1-2
V gene: TRBV6-1
clone size: .
CDR3 protein: ASSEYLDSPYGYT

J gene: TRBJ1-4
V gene: TRBV10-3
clone size: .
CDR3 protein: ATLDSDSSGEKLF

J gene: TRBJ1-4
V gene: TRBV2
clone size: .
CDR3 protein: ASSDDPTDRDEKLF

J gene: TRBJ2-7
V gene: TRBV7-9
clone size: .
CDR3 protein: ASSPVVEGTSYEQY

J gene: TRBJ2-2
V gene: TRBV9
clone size: .
CDR3 protein: ASAGGATFTGELF

J gene: TRBJ2-3
V gene: TRBV30
clone size: .
CDR3 protein: ASTGGLRGSTDTQY

J gene: TRBJ2-5
V gene: TRBV23-1
clone size: once
CDR3 protein: ASRPGTVEETQY

J gene: TRBJ2-5
V gene: TRBV2
clone size: .
CDR3 protein: ASRDLSAGGQETQY

J gene: TRBJ2-7
V gene: TRBV6-5
clone size: .
CDR3 protein: ASSTTSGFPYEQY

J gene: TRBJ2-7
V gene: TRBV14
clone size: .
CDR3 protein: ASSQLDRAQGEQY

J gene: TRBJ2-7
V gene: TRBV11-2
clone size: .
CDR3 protein: ASSLVPRADYEQY

J gene: TRBJ1-5
V gene: TRBV19
clone size: once
CDR3 protein: ATADRVLYQPQH

J gene: TRBJ2-3
V gene: TRBV7-2
clone size: .
CDR3 protein: ASSLEPADTQY

J gene: TRBJ2-7
V gene: TRBV6-5
clone size: .
CDR3 protein: ASSIAVSYEQY

J gene: TRBJ2-1
V gene: TRBV14
clone size: .
CDR3 protein: ASSQTRPNEQF

J gene: TRBJ2-1
V gene: TRBV7-9
clone size: .
CDR3 protein: ASSPAPPSGSYNEQF

J gene: TRBJ2-7
V gene: TRBV19
clone size: once
CDR3 protein: ASSIDMLRVGEQY

J gene: TRBJ2-3
V gene: TRBV4-3
clone size: .
CDR3 protein: ASSPFSTSGITDTQY

J gene: TRBJ2-7
V gene: TRBV6-1
clone size: .
CDR3 protein: ASNERGTSYEQY

J gene: TRBJ2-7
V gene: TRBV5-6
clone size: .
CDR3 protein: ASSGQGGLAYEQY

J gene: TRBJ1-2
V gene: TRBV2
clone size: .
CDR3 protein: ASFGGYGYT

J gene: TRBJ1-5
V gene: TRBV6-4
clone size: .
CDR3 protein: ASSWTGDVGQPQH

J gene: TRBJ1-1
V gene: TRBV5-1
clone size: .
CDR3 protein: ASSLQGAEAF

J gene: TRBJ2-1
V gene: TRBV4-3
clone size: .
CDR3 protein: ASSPHTGTYNEQF

J gene: TRBJ2-7
V gene: TRBV7-2
clone size: once
CDR3 protein: ASSFSSGSSYEQY

J gene: TRBJ2-2
V gene: TRBV5-6
clone size: .
CDR3 protein: AAGPDTGELF

J gene: TRBJ2-7
V gene: TRBV5-5
clone size: .
CDR3 protein: ASSLYSGDSSSYEQY

J gene: TRBJ2-5
V gene: TRBV21-1
clone size: few
CDR3 protein: ASRKRRSGDQETQY

J gene: TRBJ2-4
V gene: TRBV25-1
clone size: .
CDR3 protein: ASSELLDSKNIQY

J gene: TRBJ1-1
V gene: TRBV9
clone size: few
CDR3 protein: ASSVGGPTEAF

J gene: TRBJ2-7
V gene: TRBV30
clone size: .
CDR3 protein: AWSVGLSYEQY

J gene: TRBJ1-6
V gene: TRBV7-3
clone size: .
CDR3 protein: ASSSAGGQANSPLH

J gene: TRBJ2-5
V gene: TRBV5-4
clone size: .
CDR3 protein: ASSSRTSGSQETQY

J gene: TRBJ2-7
V gene: TRBV7-2
clone size: .
CDR3 protein: ASSLGLSGGPYEQY

J gene: TRBJ2-3
V gene: TRBV7-9
clone size: .
CDR3 protein: ASSLAGEETDTQY

J gene: TRBJ2-5
V gene: TRBV4-1
clone size: .
CDR3 protein: ASSQKGWETQY

J gene: TRBJ1-3
V gene: TRBV13
clone size: .
CDR3 protein: ASSGTGNTIY

J gene: TRBJ2-3
V gene: TRBV5-4
clone size: .
CDR3 protein: ASSFSGGAGDTQY

J gene: TRBJ1-6
V gene: TRBV27
clone size: few
CDR3 protein: ASSSEYGNSPLH

J gene: TRBJ2-2
V gene: TRBV5-1
clone size: .
CDR3 protein: ASSFTVPGNTGELF

J gene: TRBJ2-7
V gene: TRBV6-5
clone size: .
CDR3 protein: ASSSPVSSYEQY

J gene: TRBJ1-1
V gene: TRBV25-1
clone size: .
CDR3 protein: ASSETVNTEAF

J gene: TRBJ2-7
V gene: TRBV5-1
clone size: .
CDR3 protein: ASSASDSYEQY

J gene: TRBJ1-6
V gene: TRBV27
clone size: .
CDR3 protein: ASSPRIPGYNSPLH

J gene: TRBJ1-5
V gene: TRBV27
clone size: .
CDR3 protein: ASSPGQGQNQPQH

J gene: TRBJ2-7
V gene: TRBV15
clone size: .
CDR3 protein: ATSREGSATYEQY

J gene: TRBJ2-5
V gene: TRBV18
clone size: .
CDR3 protein: ASSRQGQGETQY

J gene: TRBJ2-1
V gene: TRBV7-6
clone size: .
CDR3 protein: ASSPTGVSYNEQF

J gene: TRBJ1-1
V gene: TRBV19
clone size: .
CDR3 protein: ASSPRKGTALGDTEAF

J gene: TRBJ2-7
V gene: TRBV5-8
clone size: .
CDR3 protein: ASSFRTYEQY